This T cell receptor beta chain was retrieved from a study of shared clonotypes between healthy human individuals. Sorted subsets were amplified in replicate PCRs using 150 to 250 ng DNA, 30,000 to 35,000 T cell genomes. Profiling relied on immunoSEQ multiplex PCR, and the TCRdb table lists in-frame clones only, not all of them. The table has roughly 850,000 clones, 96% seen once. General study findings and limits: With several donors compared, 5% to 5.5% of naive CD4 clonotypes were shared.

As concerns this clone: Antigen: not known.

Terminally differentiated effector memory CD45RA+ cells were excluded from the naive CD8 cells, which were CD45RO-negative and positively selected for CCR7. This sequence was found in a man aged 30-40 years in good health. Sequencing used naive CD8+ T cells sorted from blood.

CDR3: CASNPLRGEGYEQYF. The CDR3, as DNA: TGTGCCAGCAACCCCCTCAGAGGGGAAGGCTACGAGCAGTACTTC. The chain is built from TRBV28 and TRBJ2-7; D may match TRBD1 or TRBD2 (5 bases each). The CDR3 covers 15 residues. From germline, CDR1 is MDHEN and CDR2 SYDVKM. Trimming cost V 7 bases and J 3 bases, with 19 bases left between them.